This is a list of T cell receptor beta chains from one sample in a study of glioma-infiltrating T cells. MiXCR, run by TCRdb on the multiplex PCR reads, gives a single entry per CDR3 protein. The sample holds over 130,000 distinct CDR3 sequences, 30% to 40% seen once. Sequencing was performed on glioma tissue, nonneoplastic brain tissue, or PBMCs (not recorded which). The receptors here all came from a human donor with low-grade glioma or glioblastoma, undergoing nonglioma brain surgery, or in good health (not recorded which). The CDR3 runs from the conserved cysteine through the conserved F or W. The order of the fields is CDR3 DNA, CDR3 protein, J gene, V gene, D gene, CDR3 length, clone size. The D gene is left open where the match is weak. The size entry is marked missing in some rows and otherwise reads once, few, many or a size class.

CDR3nt: TGTGCCAGCAGTTTAGGATACCAAGAGACCCAGTACTTC; CDR3aa: CASSLGYQETQYF; j_gene: TRBJ2-5; v_gene: TRBV27; d_gene: -; len: 13; abundance: many
CDR3nt: TGTGCCATCAGTGTAGCGGGGGGAAACACAGATACGCAGTATTTT; CDR3aa: CAISVAGGNTDTQYF; j_gene: TRBJ2-3; v_gene: TRBV10-3; d_gene: TRBD2; len: 15; abundance: -
CDR3nt: TGTGCCAGCAGCTCCACACTAGCCAAAAACATTCAGTACTTC; CDR3aa: CASSSTLAKNIQYF; j_gene: TRBJ2-4; v_gene: TRBV7-9; d_gene: -; len: 14; abundance: -
CDR3nt: TGTGCCAGCAGCCCAACAGGGGGGTATAGGTCCCAGCATTTT; CDR3aa: CASSPTGGYRSQHF; j_gene: TRBJ1-5; v_gene: TRBV12-3/TRBV12-4; d_gene: TRBD1; len: 14; abundance: once
CDR3nt: TGTGCCACCAGCAGGCGGGAGAACACTGAAGCTTTCTTT; CDR3aa: CATSRRENTEAFF; j_gene: TRBJ1-1; v_gene: TRBV15; d_gene: -; len: 13; abundance: few
CDR3nt: TGCAGTGCTAGGCCCGAAGCTGAAGCTTTCTTT; CDR3aa: CSARPEAEAFF; j_gene: TRBJ1-1; v_gene: TRBV20-1; d_gene: -; len: 11; abundance: -
CDR3nt: TGCAGTGCTAGAGGTGGACAATCCTACGAGCAGTACTTC; CDR3aa: CSARGGQSYEQYF; j_gene: TRBJ2-7; v_gene: TRBV20-1; d_gene: -; len: 13; abundance: -
CDR3nt: TGTGCCAGCAGTGCCACAAAAGAGACCCAGTACTTC; CDR3aa: CASSATKETQYF; j_gene: TRBJ2-5; v_gene: TRBV28; d_gene: -; len: 12; abundance: many
CDR3nt: TGTGCCACACAGGGGAGGAAGGCGCAGTATTTT; CDR3aa: CATQGRKAQYF; j_gene: TRBJ2-3; v_gene: TRBV19; d_gene: -; len: 11; abundance: once
CDR3nt: TGTGCCAGCAGCTTAACACTAGCAATAGAGACCCAGTACTTC; CDR3aa: CASSLTLAIETQYF; j_gene: TRBJ2-5; v_gene: TRBV7-2; d_gene: -; len: 14; abundance: few
CDR3nt: TGTGCCAGCAGTCGGACTAGCGGGGTATACAATGAGCAGTTCTTC; CDR3aa: CASSRTSGVYNEQFF; j_gene: TRBJ2-1; v_gene: TRBV6-1; d_gene: TRBD2; len: 15; abundance: few
CDR3nt: TGTGCCAGCAGCTCCGGACAGGACTACGAGCAGTACTTC; CDR3aa: CASSSGQDYEQYF; j_gene: TRBJ2-7; v_gene: TRBV7-8; d_gene: TRBD1; len: 13; abundance: -
CDR3nt: TGTGCCAGCAGTTTCGAAAGGCTGGGGAAAGAGACCCAGTACTTC; CDR3aa: CASSFERLGKETQYF; j_gene: TRBJ2-5; v_gene: TRBV6-2/TRBV6-3; d_gene: -; len: 15; abundance: many
CDR3nt: TGTGCCACCAGCAGAGACCAGGGAAGGGGGACCCAGTACTTC; CDR3aa: CATSRDQGRGTQYF; j_gene: TRBJ2-5; v_gene: TRBV15; d_gene: -; len: 14; abundance: -
CDR3nt: TGTGCCAGCAGTTACGCGGGACCGGAGACCCAGTACTTC; CDR3aa: CASSYAGPETQYF; j_gene: TRBJ2-5; v_gene: TRBV6-1; d_gene: -; len: 13; abundance: -
CDR3nt: TGTGCCAGCAGCCGCGGGGCTGACAGTAACTATGGCTACACCTTC; CDR3aa: CASSRGADSNYGYTF; j_gene: TRBJ1-2; v_gene: TRBV9; d_gene: -; len: 15; abundance: -
CDR3nt: TGCAGTGCTATGTTCGGGACAGGGGACAATCAGCCCCAGCATTTT; CDR3aa: CSAMFGTGDNQPQHF; j_gene: TRBJ1-5; v_gene: TRBV20-1; d_gene: TRBD1; len: 15; abundance: few
CDR3nt: TGTGCCAGCAGCTTTCAACTGACGGGGGGTGAGACCCAGTACTTC; CDR3aa: CASSFQLTGGETQYF; j_gene: TRBJ2-5; v_gene: TRBV7-2; d_gene: TRBD2; len: 15; abundance: few
CDR3nt: TGTGCCAGCAGTGCCCGGACAGAGTATAGCAATCAGCCCAAGCATTTT; CDR3aa: CASSARTEYSNQPKHF; j_gene: TRBJ1-5; v_gene: TRBV6-1; d_gene: -; len: 16; abundance: -
CDR3nt: TGTGCCAGCAGCCTCAGGGGACGTCCATCCGAGCAGTACTTC; CDR3aa: CASSLRGRPSEQYF; j_gene: TRBJ2-7; v_gene: TRBV6-1; d_gene: -; len: 14; abundance: -
CDR3nt: TGTGCCAGCAGCCCAACGGTGGCAGGGCCCACAGATACGCAGTATTTT; CDR3aa: CASSPTVAGPTDTQYF; j_gene: TRBJ2-3; v_gene: TRBV6-1; d_gene: -; len: 16; abundance: few
CDR3nt: TGTGCCAGCAGTGAGCAGGGCTCGAGGAATTCACCCCTCCACTTT; CDR3aa: CASSEQGSRNSPLHF; j_gene: TRBJ1-6; v_gene: TRBV2; d_gene: -; len: 15; abundance: -
CDR3nt: TGTGCCAGCAGGAAAGGGGGATATACTGAAGCTTTCTTT; CDR3aa: CASRKGGYTEAFF; j_gene: TRBJ1-1; v_gene: TRBV12-3/TRBV12-4; d_gene: -; len: 13; abundance: few
CDR3nt: TGCAGTGCTAGAGACAAAACTGAAGCTTTCTTT; CDR3aa: CSARDKTEAFF; j_gene: TRBJ1-1; v_gene: TRBV20-1; d_gene: -; len: 11; abundance: few
CDR3nt: TGTGCCATCAGTGAGTTGGACCGGGATAATTCACCCCTCCACTTT; CDR3aa: CAISELDRDNSPLHF; j_gene: TRBJ1-6; v_gene: TRBV10-3; d_gene: -; len: 15; abundance: once
CDR3nt: TGTGCCAGCAGCTCGGACACCCTGCAAGAGACCCAGTACTTC; CDR3aa: CASSSDTLQETQYF; j_gene: TRBJ2-5; v_gene: TRBV5-4; d_gene: -; len: 14; abundance: -
CDR3nt: TGTGCCAGTAGTAGGACTAGCGGGGCTACAGAGACCCAGTACTTC; CDR3aa: CASSRTSGATETQYF; j_gene: TRBJ2-5; v_gene: TRBV19; d_gene: TRBD2; len: 15; abundance: -
CDR3nt: TGTGCCAGCAGTCAGTCGACAGTTGAGCAGTACTTC; CDR3aa: CASSQSTVEQYF; j_gene: TRBJ2-7; v_gene: TRBV28; d_gene: -; len: 12; abundance: few
CDR3nt: TGTGCCAGCAGGACGGGACAGGGGCCCCAAGGGGGTTACAATGAGCAGTTCTTC; CDR3aa: CASRTGQGPQGGYNEQFF; j_gene: TRBJ2-1; v_gene: TRBV12-3/TRBV12-4; d_gene: TRBD1; len: 18; abundance: -
CDR3nt: TGTGCCAGCTCACCGTTAGGGACGGGCGACAACTATGGCTACACCTTC; CDR3aa: CASSPLGTGDNYGYTF; j_gene: TRBJ1-2; v_gene: TRBV18; d_gene: -; len: 16; abundance: -
CDR3nt: TGTGCCAGCAGCTTCACCCCCGACAGCTACAATGAGCAGTTCTTC; CDR3aa: CASSFTPDSYNEQFF; j_gene: TRBJ2-1; v_gene: TRBV7-2; d_gene: -; len: 15; abundance: -
CDR3nt: TGTGCCAGCAGCTTAGCGGGGCCGGAATATACGCAGTATTTT; CDR3aa: CASSLAGPEYTQYF; j_gene: TRBJ2-3; v_gene: TRBV11-2; d_gene: -; len: 14; abundance: -
CDR3nt: TGTGCCAGCAGCTTACTTTGGGATACGCAGTATTTT; CDR3aa: CASSLLWDTQYF; j_gene: TRBJ2-3; v_gene: TRBV7-2; d_gene: -; len: 12; abundance: few
CDR3nt: TGCAGTGCTCCGACTCGGCAGGGAATATTGAACACTGAAGCTTTCTTT; CDR3aa: CSAPTRQGILNTEAFF; j_gene: TRBJ1-1; v_gene: TRBV20-1; d_gene: -; len: 16; abundance: -
CDR3nt: TGTGCCACCAGCAGAGATCAGGGATCCCAAGAGACCCAGTACTTC; CDR3aa: CATSRDQGSQETQYF; j_gene: TRBJ2-5; v_gene: TRBV15; d_gene: -; len: 15; abundance: few
CDR3nt: TGTGCCAGCAGTTCCCAGGGGGCGATGAACACTGAAGCTTTCTTT; CDR3aa: CASSSQGAMNTEAFF; j_gene: TRBJ1-1; v_gene: TRBV6-1; d_gene: TRBD1; len: 15; abundance: few
CDR3nt: TGTGCCAGCAGGAAACCGGGACCCCGCACAGATACGCAGTATTTT; CDR3aa: CASRKPGPRTDTQYF; j_gene: TRBJ2-3; v_gene: TRBV6-1; d_gene: -; len: 15; abundance: few
CDR3nt: TGTGCCAGCAGCTCGGGACAGGGAGATTATTCACCCCTCCAGTTT; CDR3aa: CASSSGQGDYSPLQF; j_gene: TRBJ1-6; v_gene: TRBV7-2; d_gene: TRBD1; len: 15; abundance: -
CDR3nt: TGTGCCAGCAGCTCGAGTCGGAGGATGGACTATGGCTACACCTTC; CDR3aa: CASSSSRRMDYGYTF; j_gene: TRBJ1-2; v_gene: TRBV5-4; d_gene: -; len: 15; abundance: -
CDR3nt: TGCAGTGCAGTTAGAGGCAATTCACCCCTCCACTTT; CDR3aa: CSAVRGNSPLHF; j_gene: TRBJ1-6; v_gene: TRBV20-1; d_gene: -; len: 12; abundance: few
CDR3nt: TGTGCCAGCAGTTTTAAAGGGAGTACCCGAAGCTACGAGCAGTACTTC; CDR3aa: CASSFKGSTRSYEQYF; j_gene: TRBJ2-7; v_gene: TRBV6-1; d_gene: -; len: 16; abundance: few
CDR3nt: TGTGCCAGCAGCTTTGAGAGCTCCTACGAGCAGTACTTC; CDR3aa: CASSFESSYEQYF; j_gene: TRBJ2-7; v_gene: TRBV7-2; d_gene: -; len: 13; abundance: -
CDR3nt: TGTGCCAGCAGTTATACGGGGGAAACCCAAGAGACCCAGTACTTC; CDR3aa: CASSYTGETQETQYF; j_gene: TRBJ2-5; v_gene: TRBV6-5; d_gene: -; len: 15; abundance: -
CDR3nt: TGTGCCAGCAGTTACTCGAACCAGGGAGGCGAGCAGTACTTC; CDR3aa: CASSYSNQGGEQYF; j_gene: TRBJ2-7; v_gene: TRBV6-5; d_gene: -; len: 14; abundance: -